This T cell receptor (beta chain) is from a study of Ad26.COV2.S vaccination and SARS-CoV-2 variants. Across the study: Each vaccinee took Ad26.COV2.S intramuscularly, once or twice 56 days apart.

This clone was counted only a few times. Antigen: not known. Treatment specified: roughly 19 received Ad26.COV2.S at low or high dose, single or two shots; several received placebo; per-sample allocation not given. Vaccine and placebo recipients were sampled on day 63 after the first injection. This CDR3 contains 13 residues. V was shortened by 9 bases and J by 6 bases, with 14 bases between the two germline ends. Germline loops: CDR1 LNHDA, CDR2 SQIVND (reference sequence). Produced via immunoSEQ multiplex PCR; TCRdb's table is partial and in-frame only. The table has more than 300,000 clones, about 82% seen once. Study outcomes and limitations: It was found that vaccine and placebo recipients had similar non-spike TCR breadth.

The chain joins TRBV19 to TRBJ1-4, with a tentative D call TRBD1 (6 bases). This TCR came from a person aged 18-60 years who received the Ad26.COV2.S COVID-19 vaccine or a placebo. This sample comprised peripheral blood, obtained in a trial of Ad26.COV2.S vaccine versus placebo. Here the CDR3 DNA reads TGTGCCAGCCGATACAGGGATCATGAAAAACTGTTTTTT. The encoded protein is CASRYRDHEKLFF.